The clone carrying this T cell receptor (beta chain) was detected ten times or more. What it binds is not known. The sample is drawn from a study of CD8 T cells in ankylosing spondylitis. Germline V gene sequence: CDR1 SQVTM, CDR2 ANQGSEA. With 6 bases removed from V and 7 bases from J, the gap between germline ends came to 16 bases. The CDR3 loop spans 13 amino acids. TCRdb re-called the 5' RACE reads through MiXCR, storing one row per CDR3 protein. The sample lists about 240,000 distinct CDR3 sequences, 10% to 13% occurring once. Study conclusions and caveats: CD8+ by phenotype, disease-linked clones were relatively rare in peripheral blood. A TCR beta motif of fewer than 10 highly homologous variants seemed to mark ankylosing spondylitis blood. In ankylosing spondylitis patients, matched synovial fluid reportedly showed significant enrichment of disease-linked clones.

This chain links TRBV29-1 with TRBJ2-1, with D possibly matching TRBD2 (7 bases). Sequenced material: blood, either unsorted or a sorted T cell fraction (not recorded which). The clonotype originates from a male donor with ankylosing spondylitis or in good health (not recorded which). The CDR3 nucleotides read TGCAGCGTAAGGGAGGGGGGGTATAATGAGCAGTTCTTC. Translating gives CSVREGGYNEQFF.